The rows below give T cell receptor beta chains drawn from one sample of a study of CD8+ T cells in alopecia areata. Sequencing used immunoSEQ multiplex PCR; TCRdb keeps in-frame clones, though not all of them. The profile shows hundreds of thousands of clones, more than 55% of them singletons. The sequences come from CD4+ T cells sorted from blood, collected around week 44, from a patient treated with tofacitinib. These TCRs come from a human donor with alopecia areata. CDR3s include the opening cysteine and the closing phenylalanine or tryptophan. Each record gives: clone size, V gene, J gene, D gene, CDR3 DNA, CDR3 protein. A D gene is named only where the DNA matches it firmly. Rows may omit the clone size; those that give it use once, few, many or a size class.

.	TRBV5-1	TRBJ2-7	.	TGCGCCAGCAGCCCGAGGGGGGATTACGAGCAGTACTTC	CASSPRGDYEQYF
.	TRBV29-1	TRBJ1-1	.	TGCAGCGTCCGGGGCCAGAACACTGAAGCTTTCTTT	CSVRGQNTEAFF
.	TRBV7-8	TRBJ1-1	TRBD1	TGTGCCAGCAGCCTCCGACAGGGAGGTGAAGCTTTCTTT	CASSLRQGGEAFF
.	TRBV6-5	TRBJ1-6	.	TGTGCCAGCCGGGGGCCTAAGAAACCCCTCCACTTT	CASRGPKKPLHF
.	TRBV29-1	TRBJ2-3	.	TGCAGCGTTTACCCGACTGCTTCAGGTACGCAGTATTTT	CSVYPTASGTQYF
.	TRBV30	TRBJ2-7	.	TGTGCCTGGACGCTGGACGGGGCCGGGCAGTACTTC	CAWTLDGAGQYF
.	TRBV4-3	TRBJ2-4	TRBD1	TGCGCCAGCAGCCAAATACAGGGGGCGGGTGGCATTCAGTACTTC	CASSQIQGAGGIQYF
.	TRBV6-6	TRBJ2-7	TRBD1	TGTGCCAGCAGTTCACCGGGACAGTCCTACGAGCAGTACTTC	CASSSPGQSYEQYF
.	TRBV10-3	TRBJ2-3	.	TGTGCCATCAGGACCCAAACTGGGGATACGCAGTATTTT	CAIRTQTGDTQYF
few	TRBV5-1	TRBJ2-7	.	TGCGCCAGCAGCAATGGAAGGGGCGCCTACGAGCAGTACTTC	CASSNGRGAYEQYF
.	TRBV10-3	TRBJ2-7	.	TGTGCCATCAGCCCAGCAACCTACGAGCAGTACTTC	CAISPATYEQYF
.	TRBV5-1	TRBJ2-5	.	TGCGCCAGCAGCTTGGAGACAGTGTACCAAGAGACCCAGTACTTC	CASSLETVYQETQYF
few	TRBV7-3	TRBJ1-1	.	TGTGCCAGCAGCCCACAGGGGAACACTGAAGCTTTCTTT	CASSPQGNTEAFF
once	TRBV30	TRBJ1-6	.	TGTGCCTGGAGTGTACAGAATTCACCCCTCCACTTT	CAWSVQNSPLHF
once	TRBV30	TRBJ2-7	TRBD1	TGTGCCTGTACAGGGGGAAGCTCCTACGAGCAGTACTTC	CACTGGSSYEQYF
.	TRBV29-1	TRBJ2-3	TRBD2	TGCAGCGTCGGGGGGGCTCCAGATACGCAGTATTTT	CSVGGAPDTQYF
.	TRBV28	TRBJ2-3	.	TGTGCCAGCAGATCAACCACTAGCACAGATACGCAGTATTTT	CASRSTTSTDTQYF
.	TRBV2	TRBJ1-4	.	TGTGCCAGCAGTGAAGTCTCCCCCACCCGTGAAAAACTGTTTTTT	CASSEVSPTREKLFF
.	TRBV9	TRBJ2-3	.	TGTGCCAGCAGCGCCGCTTGGGGGGCTGCAGATACGCAGTATTTT	CASSAAWGAADTQYF
.	TRBV29-1	TRBJ1-2	TRBD1	TGCAGCGTTGACCCTTGGGAGGGGGCGGGCTACACCTTC	CSVDPWEGAGYTF
few	TRBV5-1	TRBJ1-2	TRBD1	TGCGCCAGCAGCCCCGCCGGGACAGTTGATGGCTACACCTTC	CASSPAGTVDGYTF
.	TRBV2	TRBJ2-5	.	TGTGCCAGCAGCCAGGACAGATCGACCCAGTACTTC	CASSQDRSTQYF
.	TRBV29-1	TRBJ1-2	.	TGCAGCGTGCCCCGTGATACTTTGGGTGGCTACACCTTC	CSVPRDTLGGYTF
few	TRBV4-3	TRBJ2-1	.	TGCGCCAGCAGCCAAGAAGGAGGTGAGCAGTTCTTC	CASSQEGGEQFF
many	TRBV23-1	TRBJ1-2	.	TGCGCCAGCAGCCCATTATCAGCCGACTTC	CASSPLSADF
.	TRBV7-2	TRBJ2-1	.	TGTGCCAGCAGCAATAGAGGGCCCGGTAGGGATGAGCAGTTCTTC	CASSNRGPGRDEQFF
.	TRBV14	TRBJ1-6	.	TGTGCCAGCAGCCAAGAGATCTGGGGGGGTGATTCACCCCTCCACTTT	CASSQEIWGGDSPLHF
.	TRBV11-2	TRBJ2-5	TRBD1	TGTGCCAGCAGTCGCGGACAGGAGGTGACCCAGTACTTC	CASSRGQEVTQYF
.	TRBV5-1	TRBJ2-5	.	TGCGCCAGCAGCACGGGTAGAGTTGAGACCCAGTACTTC	CASSTGRVETQYF
.	TRBV23-1	TRBJ1-2	.	TGCGCCAGCAGCTTACAGGACCACACCTTC	CASSLQDHTF
.	TRBV25-1	TRBJ2-3	.	TGTGCCAGCAGTGAACCCCCCCGCCCAGATACGCAGTATTTT	CASSEPPRPDTQYF
.	TRBV5-1	TRBJ1-2	.	TGCGCCAGCAGCTTGGCCGGATCCTATGGCTACACCTTC	CASSLAGSYGYTF
.	TRBV25-1	TRBJ2-1	.	TGTGCCAGCAGTGATAGGTACAATGAGCAGTTCTTC	CASSDRYNEQFF
.	TRBV4-3	TRBJ1-2	.	TGCGCCAGCAACCGACTCGGAGATAACTATGGCTACACCTTC	CASNRLGDNYGYTF
.	TRBV9	TRBJ1-1	.	TGTGCCAGCGGCGGAGGGACATTGGGGAACACTGAAGCTTTCTTT	CASGGGTLGNTEAFF
.	TRBV30	TRBJ2-3	.	TGTGCCTGGAGTGCCTGGAGTGGCCGGACAGTGACAGATACGCAGTATTTT	CAWSAWSGRTVTDTQYF
.	TRBV19	TRBJ1-4	.	TGTGCCAGTAGTATGGGCGCCAGGCTAAATGAAAAACTGTTTTTT	CASSMGARLNEKLFF
.	TRBV4-3	TRBJ2-3	.	TGCGCCAGCAGCCAAGATCACAGAAATTCAGATACGCAGTATTTT	CASSQDHRNSDTQYF
.	TRBV7-9	TRBJ2-2	TRBD1	TGTGCCAGCAGCGTAGGACAGGGTGTCCCTTTGAACACCGGGGAGCTGTTTTTT	CASSVGQGVPLNTGELFF
.	TRBV9	TRBJ2-7	.	TGTGCCAGCAGCGTCGAGGGACACCGCGAGCAGTACTTC	CASSVEGHREQYF
once	TRBV29-1	TRBJ1-2	.	TGCAGCACCCGGGAGGGACTAAGCTATGGCTACACCTTC	CSTREGLSYGYTF
.	TRBV5-5	TRBJ1-2	TRBD1	TGTGCCAGCAGCCAAAGACAGGGCTATGGCTACACCTTC	CASSQRQGYGYTF
.	TRBV4-3	TRBJ2-2	.	TGCGCCAGCAGCCAAGAAATTGTCAACACCGGGGAGCTGTTTTTT	CASSQEIVNTGELFF
.	TRBV4-1	TRBJ1-2	.	TGCGCCAGCAGCGAGGCCACGGGATATGGCTACACCTTC	CASSEATGYGYTF
.	TRBV5-1	TRBJ1-5	.	TGCGCCAGCAGCTTATCAGGGGAGCAGCAGCCCCAGCATTTT	CASSLSGEQQPQHF
.	TRBV19	TRBJ1-6	TRBD1	TGTGCCAGTAGTGGACAGGCTCAGGATCTTTCACCCCTCCACTTT	CASSGQAQDLSPLHF
.	TRBV7-2	TRBJ2-5	TRBD2	TGTGCCAGCAGCTTACTCGCTAGCGGGGGTGCCGAGACCCAGTACTTC	CASSLLASGGAETQYF
many	TRBV29-1	TRBJ1-1	.	TGCAGCGTGCGGATAGTGGGCGCGTTGGCTTTCTTT	CSVRIVGALAFF
.	TRBV5-1	TRBJ1-6	TRBD1	TGCGCCAGCAGCTTAGGACAGGGAAATTCACCCCTCCACTTT	CASSLGQGNSPLHF
.	TRBV29-1	TRBJ1-1	.	TGCAGCGTTGGGAAAGGTCAAAGTGAAGCTTTCTTT	CSVGKGQSEAFF
.	TRBV6-4	TRBJ2-3	TRBD1	TGTGCCAGCAGTGAACAGGGGGTCCGGACAGATACGCAGTATTTT	CASSEQGVRTDTQYF
.	TRBV18	TRBJ2-2	.	TGTGCCAGCTCACCGGGCCCCAGTGTCGGGGAGCTGTTTTTT	CASSPGPSVGELFF
medium-sized	TRBV15	TRBJ2-2	TRBD2	TGTGCCACCAGCAGAGGCGGGGGGCAGTCCGGGGAGCTGTTTTTT	CATSRGGGQSGELFF
.	TRBV29-1	TRBJ1-1	.	TGCAGCGTCAACAGGGTAGGAACGAACACTGAAGCTTTCTTT	CSVNRVGTNTEAFF
.	TRBV11-2	TRBJ2-2	.	TGTGCCAGCAGCTTAGATCCCCAGAACACCGGGGAGCTGTTTTTT	CASSLDPQNTGELFF
.	TRBV9	TRBJ2-1	.	TGTGCCAGCAGCGTAGAACAGGAATACAATGAGCAGTTCTTC	CASSVEQEYNEQFF